This TCR beta chain was obtained from a study of tumor and adjacent non-tumor tissue in lung cancer. Germline-derived CDR1 and CDR2 are MGHRA and YSYEKL. CDR3 size: 16 residues. A note on this clonotype: A junction boundary mismatches the germline segment, possibly from a read error.

Three rounds of nested PCR, following a modified ARM-PCR protocol, produced the TCRbeta library. MiXCR was run by TCRdb on the multiplex PCR reads, yielding one entry per CDR3 protein. The profile shows about 98,000 distinct CDR3 sequences, 75% to 85% of them singletons. The template was RNA from unsorted bulk tissue. Distant lung tissue was collected more than 3 cm away from the tumor edge. The TCR comes from a man aged 60-69 years with small cell lung cancer. V and J are TRBV4-1 and TRBJ1-2, with 9 bases aligning to TRBD1. The specimen was distant non-tumor lung tissue. The CDR3 nucleotides are TGCGCCAGCAGCCAAGTACCAACAGGGGGCTGGAATGGCTTCACCTTC. Protein product: CASSQVPTGGWNGFTF.